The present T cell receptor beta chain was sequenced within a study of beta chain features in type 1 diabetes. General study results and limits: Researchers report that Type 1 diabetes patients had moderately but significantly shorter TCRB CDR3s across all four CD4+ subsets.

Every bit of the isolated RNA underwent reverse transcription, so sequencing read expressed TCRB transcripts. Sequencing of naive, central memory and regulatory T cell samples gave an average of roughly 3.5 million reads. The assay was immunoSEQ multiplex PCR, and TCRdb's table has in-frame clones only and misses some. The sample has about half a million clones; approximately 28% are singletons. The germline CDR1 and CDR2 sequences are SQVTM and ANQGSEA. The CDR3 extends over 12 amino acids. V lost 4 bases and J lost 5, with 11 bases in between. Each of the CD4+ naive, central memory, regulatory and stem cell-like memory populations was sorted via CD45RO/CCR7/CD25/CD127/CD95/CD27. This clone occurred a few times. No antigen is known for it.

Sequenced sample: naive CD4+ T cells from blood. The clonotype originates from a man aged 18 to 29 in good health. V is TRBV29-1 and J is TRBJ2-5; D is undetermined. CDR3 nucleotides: TGCAGCGTTGTGGCCGCCCATGAGACCCAGTACTTC. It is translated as CSVVAAHETQYF.